Listed below are T cell receptor beta chains from one sample, sequenced in a study of Graves' ophthalmopathy and Graves' hyperthyroidism. TCRdb re-called the multiplex PCR reads with MiXCR, one entry per CDR3 protein. This table has hundreds of thousands of distinct CDR3 sequences, around 40% appearing once. Sequenced material: peripheral blood. These receptor sequences come from an adult man with Graves' ophthalmopathy. CDR3s include the opening cysteine and the closing phenylalanine or tryptophan. A D gene is named only where the DNA matches it firmly. Some rows mark clone size as missing; the rest say once, few, many or name a class of expanded clone.

D,V,size,J,DNA,CDR3
-,TRBV5-1,many,TRBJ1-2,TGCGCCAGCAGTCGACGTGAGGGCAACTATGGCTACACCTTC,CASSRREGNYGYTF
TRBD1,TRBV20-1,few,TRBJ1-4,TGCAGTGCCAGGACAGGGGGCTCTTCAACTAATGAAAAACTGTTTTTT,CSARTGGSSTNEKLFF
-,TRBV24-1,-,TRBJ1-2,TGTGCCAGCAGTATCAGGCCGTCTAACTATGGCTACACCTTC,CASSIRPSNYGYTF
-,TRBV2,many,TRBJ1-5,TGTGCCAGCAGTGAACTGGGGCTTGGTCAGCCCCAGCATTTT,CASSELGLGQPQHF
-,TRBV7-8,few,TRBJ1-1,TGTGCCAGCAGCTTAGTTCATACCAGGCCGAACACTGAAGCTTTCTTT,CASSLVHTRPNTEAFF
TRBD1,TRBV15,once,TRBJ1-5,TGTGCCACCAGCAGGTCAACAGGGGCTGGCAATCAGCCCCAGCATTTT,CATSRSTGAGNQPQHF
TRBD2,TRBV29-1,few,TRBJ2-3,TGCAGCGTGGAGACTAGCGGAACTAGCACAGATACGCAGTATTTT,CSVETSGTSTDTQYF
-,TRBV29-1,few,TRBJ2-3,TGCAGCGTCAAGATGGGCAAATCATACGGCACAGATACGCAGTATTTT,CSVKMGKSYGTDTQYF
-,TRBV19,few,TRBJ2-5,TGTGCCAGTAGTATAGTGTTCGGAGAGACCCAGTACTTC,CASSIVFGETQYF
TRBD2,TRBV7-2,-,TRBJ2-5,TGTGCCAGCAGCTCCTACCCCGTAAGCGGGAAGGAGACCCAGTACTTC,CASSSYPVSGKETQYF
-,TRBV12-3/TRBV12-4,few,TRBJ1-1,TGTGCCAGCAGTTTAGGGGGACGGCAGAACACTGAAGCTTTCTTT,CASSLGGRQNTEAFF
-,TRBV10-3,few,TRBJ1-2,TGTGCCACCGAACAGGGCGGCTATGGCTACACCTTC,CATEQGGYGYTF
TRBD2,TRBV6-2/TRBV6-3,-,TRBJ2-7,TGTGCCAGCAGTCCCGTGACTAGCGCCTACGAGCAGTACTTC,CASSPVTSAYEQYF
-,TRBV5-4,-,TRBJ1-1,TGTGCCAGCAGCCAAGGACAGTTTTCTAACACTGAAGCTTTCTTT,CASSQGQFSNTEAFF